The rows below give T cell receptor beta chains drawn from one sample of a study of type 1 regulatory T cells. TCRdb reprocessed the reads via MiXCR and lists one record per CDR3 protein. Among 60,000 to 70,000 distinct CDR3 sequences listed, 45% to 50% were seen once. These receptors' targets are unknown. Sequencing used cultured non-Tr1 T cells, either the whole culture or a sorted T cell fraction (not recorded which). Source of these receptors: a human donor in good health. Both conserved end residues are part of each CDR3. A D gene is named only where the DNA matches it firmly. Clone sizes are given selectively: once, few, many, or a class where the clone is expanded.

j_call v_call clone_size d_call cdr3_aa cdr3_nt
TRBJ1-3 TRBV7-9 few - CAVPRRRSGNTIYF TGTGCAGTCCCCAGGCGGCGCTCTGGAAACACCATATATTTT
TRBJ1-1 TRBV18 - - CASSPPSGREAFF TGTGCCAGCTCACCACCGTCGGGCAGGGAAGCTTTCTTT
TRBJ1-4 TRBV6-5 - TRBD1 CASRGTATNEKLFF TGTGCCAGCAGGGGGACAGCAACTAATGAAAAACTGTTTTTT
TRBJ1-5 TRBV20-1 - - CSAIDEGNQPQHF TGCAGTGCTATCGATGAGGGCAATCAGCCCCAGCATTTT
TRBJ1-1 TRBV6-6 - TRBD1 CASSPGTGANTEAFF TGTGCCAGCAGTCCCGGGACAGGGGCGAACACTGAAGCTTTCTTT
TRBJ1-5 TRBV6-1 - TRBD1 CASSGGQDYSNQPQHF TGTGCCAGCAGTGGGGGACAGGACTATAGCAATCAGCCCCAGCATTTT
TRBJ1-5 TRBV19 - - CASSIPGQGQPQHF TGTGCCAGTAGTATACCGGGGCAGGGTCAGCCCCAGCATTTT
TRBJ2-1 TRBV7-9 - - CASSPGSYNEQFF TGTGCCAGCAGCCCCGGGTCCTACAATGAGCAGTTCTTC
TRBJ2-7 TRBV6-2/TRBV6-3 - - CASRLGGQSYEQYF TGTGCCAGCCGGCTGGGGGGTCAATCCTACGAGCAGTACTTC
TRBJ2-7 TRBV3-2 few - CASSQLPGLKRDEQYF TGTGCCAGCAGCCAACTACCGGGACTTAAACGGGACGAGCAGTACTTC
TRBJ2-5 TRBV9 - TRBD2 CASSVTSGGASETQYF TGTGCCAGCAGCGTGACTAGCGGGGGGGCCTCAGAGACCCAGTACTTC
TRBJ2-3 TRBV3-1 - - CASSIRGRSDTQYF TGTGCCAGCAGTATTCGAGGAAGATCAGATACGCAGTATTTT
TRBJ2-3 TRBV20-1 - TRBD1 CSAGQGADTQYF TGCAGTGCTGGACAGGGGGCAGATACGCAGTATTTT
TRBJ2-7 TRBV28 - - CASSGSEQYF TGTGCCAGCAGTGGGTCAGAGCAGTACTTC
TRBJ1-1 TRBV9 few - CASSVIRGTEAFF TGTGCCAGCAGCGTAATAAGGGGCACTGAAGCTTTCTTT
TRBJ2-5 TRBV7-9 few - CASSLGQGKETQYF TGTGCCAGCAGCTTAGGGCAGGGAAAGGAGACCCAGTACTTC
TRBJ2-5 TRBV7-9 few - CASRGAGAQYF TGTGCCAGCAGGGGGGCTGGGGCCCAGTACTTC
TRBJ2-3 TRBV12-3/TRBV12-4 - TRBD2 CASSPSASGGSLTQYF TGTGCCAGCAGCCCCTCCGCTAGCGGGGGGTCTCTTACGCAGTATTTT
TRBJ2-3 TRBV20-1 few - CSARPGSADTQYF TGCAGTGCGCGACCCGGGAGCGCAGATACGCAGTATTTT
TRBJ2-3 TRBV7-2 - TRBD2 CASSPGLAGADTQYF TGTGCCAGCAGCCCTGGACTAGCGGGAGCAGATACGCAGTATTTT